The rows below give T cell receptor beta chains drawn from one sample of a study of post-analysis software for immune sequencing data. MiXCR, applied by TCRdb to the PCR reads, yields one record per CDR3 protein. The table includes about 770,000 distinct CDR3 sequences, around 42% detected once. What was sequenced was blood. Receptor source: a girl aged 10 to 17 with multiple sclerosis. Each CDR3 is given with its conserved first and last residue. D genes are given only for firm matches. Clone sizes are given selectively: once, few, many, or a class where the clone is expanded.

j_call: TRBJ2-5; d_call: TRBD1; clone_size: few; v_call: TRBV6-6; cdr3_nt: TGTGCCAGCATTGGAGGGACAGGGAAACAAGAGACCCAGTACTTC; cdr3_aa: CASIGGTGKQETQYF
j_call: TRBJ2-4; d_call: TRBD1; clone_size: NA; v_call: TRBV20-1; cdr3_nt: TGCAGTGCCAATGGACAGGACGTAACCAAAAACATTCAGTACTTC; cdr3_aa: CSANGQDVTKNIQYF
j_call: TRBJ2-6; d_call: NA; clone_size: NA; v_call: TRBV2; cdr3_nt: TGTGCCAGACGGAGCTCTGGGGCCAACGTCCTGACTTTC; cdr3_aa: CARRSSGANVLTF
j_call: TRBJ2-7; d_call: NA; clone_size: NA; v_call: TRBV6-2/TRBV6-3; cdr3_nt: TGTGCCAGCAGTTACGTCCGGGAGAGTTTTAAGGACGAGCAGTACTTC; cdr3_aa: CASSYVRESFKDEQYF
j_call: TRBJ2-7; d_call: NA; clone_size: NA; v_call: TRBV12-3/TRBV12-4; cdr3_nt: TGTGCCAGCAGCCAGCCGGGCAACGAGCAGTACTTC; cdr3_aa: CASSQPGNEQYF
j_call: TRBJ2-7; d_call: NA; clone_size: NA; v_call: TRBV11-3; cdr3_nt: TGTGCCAGCAGCTCTGGGGGAAGCCACGAGCAGTACTTC; cdr3_aa: CASSSGGSHEQYF
j_call: TRBJ2-1; d_call: TRBD2; clone_size: few; v_call: TRBV29-1; cdr3_nt: TGCAGCGGCATAGCGGGGGTTTACAATGAGCAGTTCTTC; cdr3_aa: CSGIAGVYNEQFF
j_call: TRBJ2-7; d_call: NA; clone_size: few; v_call: TRBV21-1; cdr3_nt: TGTGCCAGCAGACCCACAGAGGGGGCCACCTACGAGCAGTACTTC; cdr3_aa: CASRPTEGATYEQYF
j_call: TRBJ1-2; d_call: NA; clone_size: few; v_call: TRBV6-5; cdr3_nt: TGTGCCAGCAGTTACTCTGGACGAGATGGCTACACCTTC; cdr3_aa: CASSYSGRDGYTF
j_call: TRBJ2-2; d_call: TRBD2; clone_size: NA; v_call: TRBV11-1; cdr3_nt: TGTGCCAGCCAGCGGGAGGGGAACACCGGGGAGCTGTTTTTT; cdr3_aa: CASQREGNTGELFF
j_call: TRBJ2-7; d_call: NA; clone_size: NA; v_call: TRBV12-3/TRBV12-4; cdr3_nt: TGTACCAGCAGTTTAGGGAGTTCCTACGAGCAGTACTTC; cdr3_aa: CTSSLGSSYEQYF
j_call: TRBJ2-7; d_call: NA; clone_size: NA; v_call: TRBV27; cdr3_nt: TGTGCCAGCAGTTTATTAGGGGGGCAAACCTACGAGCAGTACTTC; cdr3_aa: CASSLLGGQTYEQYF
j_call: TRBJ2-5; d_call: NA; clone_size: NA; v_call: TRBV5-1; cdr3_nt: TGCGCCAGCAGCTTGGGACTGGGGAACAATGAGCAGTACTTC; cdr3_aa: CASSLGLGNNEQYF
j_call: TRBJ1-1; d_call: NA; clone_size: NA; v_call: TRBV20-1; cdr3_nt: TGCAGTGCCCCGAAGGTGCAGGGCTGGGGAGCTTTCTTT; cdr3_aa: CSAPKVQGWGAFF
j_call: TRBJ1-6; d_call: NA; clone_size: few; v_call: TRBV9; cdr3_nt: TGTGCCAGCAGCGTAAAGGCAACAGATTCACCCCTCCACTTT; cdr3_aa: CASSVKATDSPLHF
j_call: TRBJ2-7; d_call: TRBD1; clone_size: few; v_call: TRBV10-3; cdr3_nt: TGTGCCATCAGTGAGTCACGGGACAGGGGCTACGAGCAGTACTTC; cdr3_aa: CAISESRDRGYEQYF
j_call: TRBJ2-7; d_call: TRBD1; clone_size: many; v_call: TRBV9; cdr3_nt: TGTGCCAGCAGCGTAGAGGGACAGGGGTCCTACGAGCAGTACTTC; cdr3_aa: CASSVEGQGSYEQYF
j_call: TRBJ1-1; d_call: NA; clone_size: NA; v_call: TRBV12-3/TRBV12-4; cdr3_nt: TGTGCCAGCAGACGGTTGAACACTGAAGCTTTCTTT; cdr3_aa: CASRRLNTEAFF
j_call: TRBJ2-1; d_call: TRBD1; clone_size: NA; v_call: TRBV29-1; cdr3_nt: TGCAGCGGGGGACAGGTAAAATTCCATGAGCAGTTCTTC; cdr3_aa: CSGGQVKFHEQFF
j_call: TRBJ2-1; d_call: TRBD2; clone_size: NA; v_call: TRBV7-9; cdr3_nt: TGTGCCAGCAGTTGGGGGACTAGCAGTCTCCACAATGAGCAGTTCTTC; cdr3_aa: CASSWGTSSLHNEQFF
j_call: TRBJ2-7; d_call: NA; clone_size: NA; v_call: TRBV5-1; cdr3_nt: TGCGCCAGCAGCGACGTGGGGAGCTCCTACGAGCAGTACTTC; cdr3_aa: CASSDVGSSYEQYF
j_call: TRBJ2-1; d_call: TRBD2; clone_size: NA; v_call: TRBV7-3; cdr3_nt: TGTGCCAGCAGCTCCGAGCGGGAGGGGGTAGATGAGCAGTTCTTC; cdr3_aa: CASSSEREGVDEQFF
j_call: TRBJ1-5; d_call: NA; clone_size: NA; v_call: TRBV12-3/TRBV12-4; cdr3_nt: TGTGCCAGCAGTATACAGGGACTCCAGCCCCAGCATTTT; cdr3_aa: CASSIQGLQPQHF
j_call: TRBJ2-1; d_call: TRBD2; clone_size: few; v_call: TRBV6-2/TRBV6-3; cdr3_nt: TGTGCCAGCAGTTACAAGGCGGGGGAGCGGGAGCAGTTCTTC; cdr3_aa: CASSYKAGEREQFF
j_call: TRBJ2-1; d_call: TRBD1; clone_size: few; v_call: TRBV7-3; cdr3_nt: TGTGCCAGCAGCAAAGAGGGACAGGGGATCAATGAGCAGTTCTTC; cdr3_aa: CASSKEGQGINEQFF
j_call: TRBJ2-1; d_call: TRBD2; clone_size: NA; v_call: TRBV7-2; cdr3_nt: TGTGCCAGCAGCTTAGATCTAGCGGGGTTTTACAATGAGCAGTTCTTC; cdr3_aa: CASSLDLAGFYNEQFF
j_call: TRBJ1-1; d_call: TRBD1; clone_size: few; v_call: TRBV4-3; cdr3_nt: TGCGCCAGCAGCCAAGAAGTGACAGGGGGGATGAACACTGAAGCTTTCTTT; cdr3_aa: CASSQEVTGGMNTEAFF
j_call: TRBJ1-1; d_call: NA; clone_size: few; v_call: TRBV7-2; cdr3_nt: TGTGCCAGCAGCTTCAGGACGGTTGAAGCTTTCTTT; cdr3_aa: CASSFRTVEAFF
j_call: TRBJ2-3; d_call: TRBD2; clone_size: NA; v_call: TRBV7-3; cdr3_nt: TGTGCCAGCAGCTTATACGGGAGGGCCGCAGATACGCAGTATTTT; cdr3_aa: CASSLYGRAADTQYF
j_call: TRBJ2-5; d_call: TRBD1; clone_size: few; v_call: TRBV2; cdr3_nt: TGTGCCAGCAGTAAGAGGATACGGACAGGGACCCAGTACTTC; cdr3_aa: CASSKRIRTGTQYF
j_call: TRBJ2-3; d_call: NA; clone_size: NA; v_call: TRBV9; cdr3_nt: TGTGCCAGCAGCGTAGTGGACTATGATGATACGCAGTATTTT; cdr3_aa: CASSVVDYDDTQYF
j_call: TRBJ2-4; d_call: NA; clone_size: few; v_call: TRBV10-3; cdr3_nt: TGTGCCATCATGGGAACCGAGCAGGACTTC; cdr3_aa: CAIMGTEQDF
j_call: TRBJ1-6; d_call: NA; clone_size: few; v_call: TRBV6-4; cdr3_nt: TGTGCCAGCAGCCATCACAGGGAAGCACCCCTCCACTTT; cdr3_aa: CASSHHREAPLHF
j_call: TRBJ2-5; d_call: NA; clone_size: few; v_call: TRBV5-1; cdr3_nt: TGCGCCAGCAGCTTGGGGGTCACAGAGACCCAGTACTTC; cdr3_aa: CASSLGVTETQYF
j_call: TRBJ2-7; d_call: TRBD2; clone_size: NA; v_call: TRBV13; cdr3_nt: TGTGCCAGCAGCCCGAGCGGGACCGAATACGAGCAGTACTTC; cdr3_aa: CASSPSGTEYEQYF
j_call: TRBJ2-1; d_call: TRBD2; clone_size: once; v_call: TRBV20-1; cdr3_nt: TGCAGTGCTCCCGGGATAGCGGGGCGGGGCGCTTACAATGAGCAGTTCTTC; cdr3_aa: CSAPGIAGRGAYNEQFF
j_call: TRBJ2-3; d_call: NA; clone_size: NA; v_call: TRBV19; cdr3_nt: TGTGCCAGTAAGCAGAGCTCATCGACTCGCACAGATACGCAGTATTTT; cdr3_aa: CASKQSSSTRTDTQYF
j_call: TRBJ2-6; d_call: NA; clone_size: few; v_call: TRBV11-1; cdr3_nt: TGTGCCAGCAGCGAGAGAGGGGCCAACGTCCTGACTTTC; cdr3_aa: CASSERGANVLTF
j_call: TRBJ1-1; d_call: NA; clone_size: few; v_call: TRBV7-9; cdr3_nt: TGTGCCAGCAGCTTTTCGGGACGGAGGAACACTGAAGCTTTCTTT; cdr3_aa: CASSFSGRRNTEAFF
j_call: TRBJ2-5; d_call: TRBD2; clone_size: few; v_call: TRBV12-3/TRBV12-4; cdr3_nt: TGTGCCAGCAGCTTACAGACTAGCGGGAGAGGCGAGACCCAGTACTTC; cdr3_aa: CASSLQTSGRGETQYF
j_call: TRBJ1-2; d_call: TRBD1; clone_size: NA; v_call: TRBV28; cdr3_nt: TGTGCCAGCGGCGACAGGGTAGGACTTGGCTACACCTTC; cdr3_aa: CASGDRVGLGYTF
j_call: TRBJ2-6; d_call: NA; clone_size: many; v_call: TRBV12-3/TRBV12-4; cdr3_nt: TGTGCCAGCAGTTTGGCCTCTGGGGCCAACGTCCTGACTTTC; cdr3_aa: CASSLASGANVLTF
j_call: TRBJ2-1; d_call: TRBD2; clone_size: few; v_call: TRBV7-3; cdr3_nt: TGTGCCAGCAGCCCCAAGGGGACTAGCGGATACAATGAGCAGTTCTTC; cdr3_aa: CASSPKGTSGYNEQFF
j_call: TRBJ2-7; d_call: TRBD2; clone_size: few; v_call: TRBV20-1; cdr3_nt: TGCAGTGCTACCGGGACTAGCGGAGACAAAGCCTACGAGCAGTACTTC; cdr3_aa: CSATGTSGDKAYEQYF
j_call: TRBJ2-7; d_call: TRBD2; clone_size: few; v_call: TRBV20-1; cdr3_nt: TGCAGTGCTAGCGCGGGAGAAGTCGAGCAGTACTTC; cdr3_aa: CSASAGEVEQYF
j_call: TRBJ2-5; d_call: TRBD1; clone_size: NA; v_call: TRBV15; cdr3_nt: TGTGCCACCAGCAAGCCGACAGGGGATTACGAGACCCAGTACTTC; cdr3_aa: CATSKPTGDYETQYF
j_call: TRBJ2-7; d_call: NA; clone_size: few; v_call: TRBV20-1; cdr3_nt: TGCAGTCTAGAGGGGGGAGGGCTAAACGAGCAGTACTTC; cdr3_aa: CSLEGGGLNEQYF
j_call: TRBJ2-7; d_call: NA; clone_size: NA; v_call: TRBV5-1; cdr3_nt: TGCGCCAGCAGCCCCGACAGGCGCCGCTACGAGCAGTACTTC; cdr3_aa: CASSPDRRRYEQYF
j_call: TRBJ2-7; d_call: TRBD2; clone_size: NA; v_call: TRBV6-2/TRBV6-3; cdr3_nt: TGTGCCAGTGGGGACTACTCCTACGAGCAGTACTTC; cdr3_aa: CASGDYSYEQYF
j_call: TRBJ1-2; d_call: TRBD1; clone_size: NA; v_call: TRBV2; cdr3_nt: TGTGCCAGCAGTGAGAGGGGGCTCGACTATGGCTACACCTTC; cdr3_aa: CASSERGLDYGYTF
j_call: TRBJ2-1; d_call: TRBD2; clone_size: NA; v_call: TRBV30; cdr3_nt: TGTGCCGGATTGACTGCCGGGAGGTATAGGTTCTTC; cdr3_aa: CAGLTAGRYRFF
j_call: TRBJ2-3; d_call: NA; clone_size: few; v_call: TRBV10-3; cdr3_nt: TGTGCCATCAGGGCAGGGGATAGCACAGATACGCAGTATTTT; cdr3_aa: CAIRAGDSTDTQYF